What follows describes a single T cell receptor (beta chain). V lost 0 bases to trimming and J lost 4 bases; unmatched junction nucleotides: 8. The V gene's germline CDR1 is SGHRS and CDR2 YFSETQ. CDR3 length: 16 residues. This specimen belongs to a study of T-cell memory formation after mild COVID-19. Constant-segment primers and 5'RACE yielded cDNA libraries for TCR alpha and TCR beta, each carrying sample barcodes and UMIs. TCRdb independently ran MiXCR on the 5' RACE reads; one entry per CDR3 protein. Among around 200,000 distinct CDR3 sequences, roughly 20% were seen once, and the ten largest hold roughly 4%.

Sequencing was done on a sample of PBMCs or a T cell subset sorted from them (not recorded which). The chain has TRBV5-1 and TRBJ1-2; 8 bases agree with TRBD1. The receptor's source is a man aged 18 to 35 who had mild COVID-19 (a few samples of this study predate the infection). Cell type and time point are not known. The DNA for the CDR3 is TGCGCCAGCAGCTTGGGAGGACAGGGACCATTCTATGGCTACACCTTC. It is translated as CASSLGGQGPFYGYTF.